These 26 T cell receptor beta chains originate from one sample sequenced in a study of CD8+ T cells in alopecia areata. Investigators isolated RNA and reverse transcribed it into cDNA to act as the sequencing template. Only in-frame clones appear in the TCRdb table, and some are missing; sequencing was by immunoSEQ multiplex PCR. This sample carries 150,000 or so clones, roughly 63% of them seen once, and the ten largest clones take around 16%. The sample's treatment: oral pan-JAK inhibitor, 5-10 mg twice daily. The sequencing used CD4+ T cells sorted from blood, collected at roughly week 55, from a patient treated with tofacitinib. These receptor sequences come from a human donor with alopecia areata.

This chain links TRBV18 with TRBJ2-7; 7 bases fit TRBD1. This CDR3 has 14 amino acids. Germline V gene data show CDR1 as KGHSH and CDR2 as LQKENI. V dropped 6 bases and J dropped 5; count of bases not matched to a gene: 10. The CDR3 protein is CASSQTRQGNEQYF. The CDR3 bases are TGTGCCAGCTCCCAAACCCGACAGGGAAACGAGCAGTACTTC. Full variable domain (missing parts from reference TRBV18 and TRBJ2-7): NAGVMQNPRHLVRRRGQEARLRCSPMKGHSHVYWYRQLPEEGLKFMVYLQKENIIDESGMPKERFSAEFPKEGPSILRIQQVVRGDSAAYFCASSQTRQGNEQYFGPGTRLTVT.

The chain uses TRBV30 and TRBJ1-1; 10 bases are shared with TRBD1. Germline CDR1 and CDR2: GTSNPN and SVGIG (reference sequence). The CDR3 totals 13 residues. The V and J ends lost 3 bases and 4 bases, in that order; junction bases with no gene match: 2. Written as DNA, the CDR3 is TGTGCCTGGAGGGACAGGGGGGGCACTGAAGCTTTCTTT. It encodes CAWRDRGGTEAFF.

This clone was counted only a few times. The V call is TRBV18, the J call TRBJ1-1, with a possible D match to TRBD1 (5 bases). Trimming took 2 bases from V and 0 from J, leaving 13 bases between them. The germline CDR1 and CDR2 sequences are KGHSH and LQKENI. The CDR3 consists of 16 residues. The DNA of the CDR3 is TGTGCCAGCTCACCAGGGCAGGGCCCTATGAACACTGAAGCTTTCTTT. Translated, it gives CASSPGQGPMNTEAFF.

This CDR3 is CSVPGLVGGADTQYF. The CDR3 DNA sequence: TGCAGCGTTCCGGGACTAGTAGGCGGAGCAGATACGCAGTATTTT. This rearrangement joins TRBV29-1 to TRBJ2-3; 8 bases are a match to TRBD2. Germline V gene sequence: CDR1 SQVTM, CDR2 ANQGSEA. The CDR3 is 15 residues long. After removal of 5 bases from V and 4 bases from J, the junction contained 11 bases not matched to a gene.

The chain combines TRBV7-9 with TRBJ1-6, with TRBD1 identical over 7 bases. This CDR3 comprises 15 residues. The V segment lost 4 bases and the J segment 0 bases; nucleotides outside the gene matches: 0. Germline V lookup: CDR1 SEHNR, CDR2 FQNEAQ (reference sequence). The CDR3 here is CASSWDSSYNSPLHF. The CDR3 nucleotides are TGTGCCAGCAGCTGGGACAGCTCCTATAATTCACCCCTCCACTTT.

V gene TRBV29-1 combines with J gene TRBJ2-6; D gene ambiguous. The CDR3 extends over 15 amino acids. Trimming removed 3 bases from V and 3 bases from J, with 12 bases in between. In germline, CDR1 is SQVTM, CDR2 ANQGSEA. CDR3 sequence: CSVEGPPYGANVLTF. CDR3 nucleotide sequence: TGCAGCGTTGAGGGTCCTCCTTATGGGGCCAACGTCCTGACTTTC.

This chain uses TRBV13 with TRBJ2-7; TRBD1 matches at 7 bases. CDR1 PRHDT and CDR2 FYEKMQ come from the germline V gene (reference sequence). The CDR3 is made up of 16 amino acids. V lost 6 bases and J lost 0; bases outside the gene matches: 11. As DNA, the CDR3 is TGTGCCAGCAGTCAAGAGGGGACAGACAGCTCCTACGAGCAGTACTTC. Amino acid sequence: CASSQEGTDSSYEQYF.

This clone occurred a few times. V and J are TRBV4-2 and TRBJ2-7; 8 nucleotides align to TRBD2. With 0 bases clipped from V and 3 bases from J, the junction kept 7 bases outside the gene matches. CDR3 length: 16 amino acids. Germline V gene data show CDR1 as LGHNA and CDR2 as YNFKEQ. CDR3 sequence: CASSQDRAGGYYEQYF. DNA for the CDR3: TGTGCCAGCAGCCAAGATAGGGCGGGGGGATACTACGAGCAGTACTTC.

The chain links TRBV29-1 to TRBJ2-5; D may be TRBD1 (5 bases). The DNA end lines up better with TRBJ2-7; the J call may be wrong. The CDR3 is 13 amino acids. Germline loops: CDR1 SQVTM, CDR2 ANQGSEA. Here the CDR3 DNA reads TGCAGCGTTGGCAGGGCAACCCCCTACGAGCAGTACTTC. This translates into CSVGRATPYEQYF.

This clone was counted between two and nine times. V gene TRBV7-3 combines with J gene TRBJ1-6; no firm D call. Germline V gene data show CDR1 as SGHTA and CDR2 as FQGTGA. This CDR3 spans 11 amino acids. The germline V and J ends were trimmed by 2 bases and 12 bases, with 5 bases remaining between them. CDR3 sequence: CASSLGEPLHF. DNA of the CDR3: TGTGCCAGCAGCTTAGGTGAACCCCTCCACTTT.

This chain joins TRBV29-1 and TRBJ1-1; a possible D gene is TRBD1 (6 bases). Trimming shortened V by 7 bases and J by 0 bases, and 9 bases separated the two germline ends. CDR1 is SQVTM, CDR2 ANQGSEA, per germline. CDR3 length: 12 amino acids. As DNA, the CDR3 is TGCAGCGGGGGACACATGAACACTGAAGCTTTCTTT. Encoded protein: CSGGHMNTEAFF. The complete variable domain, with remaining parts taken from reference TRBV29-1 and TRBJ1-1, reads SAVISQKPSRDICQRGTSLTIQCQVDSQVTMMFWYRQQPGQSLTLIATANQGSEATYESGFVIDKFPISRPNLTFSTLTVSNMSPEDSSIYLCSGGHMNTEAFFGQGTRLTVV.

The chain is built from TRBV30 and TRBJ1-5; TRBD1 might be the D (5 bases). V was clipped by 2 bases and J by 0 bases, with 11 bases between them. CDR1 is GTSNPN, CDR2 SVGIG, per germline (reference sequence). The CDR3 extends over 15 amino acids. The CDR3 DNA reads TGTGCCTGGAGTAACCAGGGAGCTAGCAATCAGCCCCAGCATTTT. Translation: CAWSNQGASNQPQHF.

The chain joins TRBV9 to TRBJ2-5; D is tentatively TRBD1 or TRBD2 (5 bases each). This CDR3 is built from 18 residues. Deletions cut 0 bases from V and 5 bases from J, with 23 bases between. Germline loops: CDR1 SGDLS, CDR2 YYNGEE. CDR3 sequence reads: CASSVGSPRSGWGETQYF. The DNA of the CDR3 is TGTGCCAGCAGCGTAGGGTCTCCCCGGAGCGGCTGGGGGGAGACCCAGTACTTC.

This clone has a single count. This chain links TRBV15 with TRBJ2-5, with D possibly matching TRBD1 (6 bases). This CDR3 comprises 15 residues. The V end lost 3 bases, the J end lost 5 bases, and 16 bases lay between the germline ends. The germline V gene encodes CDR1 LNHNV and CDR2 YYDKDF (reference sequence). Here the CDR3 reads CATSSGQSLEETQYF. The CDR3 DNA reads TGTGCCACCAGCAGTGGACAGTCCTTGGAGGAGACCCAGTACTTC.

This chain connects TRBV27 to TRBJ1-5; TRBD1 agrees at 11 bases. CDR1 and CDR2 from the germline V gene are MNHEY and SMNVEV (reference sequence). This CDR3 is built from 15 residues. Trimming at V came to 5 bases and at J to 4 bases, leaving 4 bases not matched to a gene. In DNA, the CDR3 is TGTGCCAGCAGTCAGGGGACAGGGGGTAATCAGCCCCAGCATTTT. This encodes CASSQGTGGNQPQHF.

This clone has just a few counts. The chain uses TRBV11-2 and TRBJ1-2; a possible D gene is TRBD1 (6 bases). CDR3 length equals 14 residues. With 1 base removed from V and 7 bases from J, the gap between germline ends came to 13 bases. CDR1 is SGHAT, CDR2 FQNNGV, per germline. The CDR3 is CASSLVAGDSGYTF. The CDR3 region has the DNA TGTGCCAGCAGCTTAGTTGCAGGGGATAGTGGCTACACCTTC.

The chain recombines TRBV4-2 with TRBJ2-3; D perhaps matches TRBD2 (5 bases). This CDR3 spans 15 amino acids. Trimming removed 4 bases at V and 0 bases at J, with 11 bases between. The germline CDR1 and CDR2 sequences are LGHNA and YNFKEQ. This CDR3 is CASSPLRGSTDTQYF. CDR3 sequence (DNA): TGTGCCAGCAGCCCCTTACGGGGTAGCACAGATACGCAGTATTTT.

This rearrangement joins TRBV29-1 to TRBJ1-2; D is perhaps TRBD1 (6 bases). CDR3 length: 11 residues. The germline V and J ends were trimmed by 6 bases and 6 bases, with 11 bases remaining between them. Germline V gives CDR1 SQVTM, CDR2 ANQGSEA. The CDR3 protein is CSVQGLDGYTF. CDR3 coding DNA: TGCAGCGTCCAGGGGCTGGATGGCTACACCTTC.

The chain links TRBV27 to TRBJ2-7; D uncertain. CDR3 length: 13 residues. The germline CDR1 and CDR2 sequences are MNHEY and SMNVEV (reference sequence). The V gene lost 4 bases and the J gene lost 4 bases, with 11 bases spanning the gap. The DNA of the CDR3 is TGTGCCAGCAGTTCCCCCGGCTGGTACGAGCAGTACTTC. As protein: CASSSPGWYEQYF.

The chain joins TRBV30 to TRBJ2-3, with 13 nucleotides matching TRBD2. Trimming cost V 1 base and J 1 base; bases outside gene matches: 5. Germline V gene lookup returns CDR1 GTSNPN and CDR2 SVGIG (reference sequence). The CDR3 loop spans 17 amino acids. The CDR3, as DNA: TGTGCCTGGAGTGGTATTACTAGCGGGGGGGGCACAGATACGCAGTATTTT. It is translated as CAWSGITSGGGTDTQYF.

J is TRBJ1-1 and V is TRBV7-9; no clear D. This CDR3 is built from 15 residues. V shed 4 bases and J shed 0 bases, with 12 bases lying between them. Germline CDR1 is SEHNR and CDR2 is FQNEAQ (reference sequence). CDR3 sequence: CASSSTRVMNTEAFF. Written as DNA, the CDR3 is TGTGCCAGCAGCTCCACTAGAGTTATGAACACTGAAGCTTTCTTT.

Details on this clone: It is likely a read error, because the conserved phenylalanine at the end of the CDR3 is missing. V and J are TRBV7-9 and TRBJ1-5; D is perhaps TRBD1 (5 bases). The germline V and J ends were trimmed by 5 bases and 7 bases, with 15 bases remaining between them. The length of the CDR3 is 14 residues. Germline V lookup: CDR1 SEHNR, CDR2 FQNEAQ (reference sequence). The CDR3 sequence: CASSRDSPNQPQHC. Written as DNA, the CDR3 is TGTGCCAGCAGCAGGGACTCTCCGAACCAGCCCCAGCATTGT.

The V gene is TRBV29-1, the J gene TRBJ2-4, with a weak D call TRBD1 (7 bases). The CDR3 contains 12 residues. Trimming stripped 4 bases from V and 8 bases from J, with 12 bases between. The germline V gene has CDR1 SQVTM and CDR2 ANQGSEA. The CDR3 is CSVVRGVDIQYF. CDR3 coding DNA: TGCAGCGTTGTCAGGGGGGTCGACATTCAGTACTTC.

In this sample, this clone turned up a few times. The rearrangement joins TRBV11-2 to TRBJ1-2, with unresolved D. Trimming cost V 5 bases and J 6 bases, with 19 bases left between them. Germline V gene data show CDR1 as SGHAT and CDR2 as FQNNGV. The CDR3 has 15 amino acids. DNA for the CDR3: TGTGCCAGCAGCCCCTCCGGGAGGAATGTGAATGGCTACACCTTC. This sequence encodes CASSPSGRNVNGYTF.

The CDR3 sequence is CASSQRVGLYETYSNQPQHF. The CDR3 DNA reads as TGTGCCAGCAGCCAACGCGTTGGCCTTTACGAGACTTATAGCAATCAGCCCCAGCATTTT. V gene TRBV14 combines with J gene TRBJ1-5; no clear D. Looked up from germline, CDR1 is SGHDN and CDR2 is FVKESK. The CDR3 runs 20 residues. V lost 2 bases and J lost 0, with 23 bases in between.

The J gene is TRBJ2-3, the V gene TRBV5-1; D is possibly TRBD1 (6 bases). In germline, CDR1 is SGHRS, CDR2 YFSETQ. Trimming pared 2 bases from V and 4 bases from J, leaving 14 bases between. The CDR3 length is 15 residues. The CDR3 coding sequence is TGCGCCAGCAGCTTCCTGGGGGCCTCCGCAGATACGCAGTATTTT. Translation gives CASSFLGASADTQYF.